This is a list of T cell receptor beta chains from one sample in a study of T cell responses to AZD1222 COVID-19 vaccine. Sequenced by immunoSEQ multiplex PCR; TCRdb stores in-frame clones only, minus some. Here the sample spans more than 85,000 clones, over 85% being singletons. The input for sequencing was peripheral blood, taken 28 days after the second AZD1222 dose. These receptors were obtained from an adult who received the AZD1222 COVID-19 vaccine. CDR3s include the opening cysteine and the closing phenylalanine or tryptophan. Expanded clones are given a class, and other clones once, few, many or no size at all.

V	J	size	CDR3
TRBV5-8	TRBJ2-3	NA	CASSWTSGRAGDTQYF
TRBV7-2	TRBJ1-2	NA	CASSDYYRAHGYTF
TRBV12-3/TRBV12-4	TRBJ1-2	NA	CASSFQGYYGYTF
TRBV9	TRBJ2-7	NA	CASSIGTSGGAYEQYF
TRBV7-9	TRBJ2-7	NA	CASSLEDSAQDEQYF
TRBV5-4	TRBJ2-3	NA	CASSQTSGRTDTQYF
TRBV28	TRBJ1-5	NA	CASSSYAGQPQHF
TRBV6-5	TRBJ1-1	NA	CASSFLDSNTEAFF
TRBV5-4	TRBJ1-1	NA	CASSADRVGMMGTEAFF
TRBV5-8	TRBJ1-5	NA	CASRQRPNNQPQHF
TRBV28	TRBJ1-1	NA	CASNPELNTEAFF
TRBV4-2	TRBJ2-2	NA	CASSQALGGTGELFF
TRBV7-9	TRBJ1-1	NA	CASSSYQRNTEAFF
TRBV7-9	TRBJ1-5	once	CASSLRGQGIQPQHF
TRBV18	TRBJ1-2	NA	CASSPPGTDRSGYTF
TRBV7-9	TRBJ1-6	NA	CASSSGQVPDSPLHF
TRBV29-1	TRBJ2-1	NA	CSVVLASNEQFF
TRBV6-6	TRBJ1-6	NA	CASVNRLGGDSPLHF
TRBV3-1/TRBV3-2	TRBJ2-1	NA	CASSQVSGRWQFF
TRBV27	TRBJ2-7	NA	CASSLRGGFSAEQYF
TRBV7-8	TRBJ1-1	NA	CASSIIAQGAGTEAFF
TRBV7-9	TRBJ2-3	NA	CASSLATSGEGDTQYF
TRBV13	TRBJ1-4	NA	CASSFYAGGEKLFF
TRBV7-9	TRBJ1-2	few	CASSGGDRSNYGYTF
TRBV27	TRBJ2-7	once	CASSLRQGSSYEQYF
TRBV18	TRBJ1-1	NA	CASSSLGGGRGTTEAFF
TRBV25-1	TRBJ1-3	once	CARSSLRDRSGNTIYF
TRBV18	TRBJ1-1	NA	CASSPSEGWSTEAFF
TRBV12-3/TRBV12-4	TRBJ1-5	NA	CASSSVHQPQHF
TRBV12-3/TRBV12-4	TRBJ1-2	once	CASSKGQGYGYTF